These T cell receptor beta chains were read from a single sample in a study of control samples from healthy donors and cancer patients. Using immunoSEQ multiplex PCR, the repertoire was profiled, and TCRdb retains in-frame clones only, with some absent. The sample has under 200,000 clones. The sequenced material came from blood. The receptors come from a woman aged 25 to 39 in good health. Each CDR3 is given with its conserved first and last residue. A D gene is named only where the DNA matches it firmly.

j_gene: TRBJ1-2; d_gene: NA; v_gene: TRBV30; CDR3nt: TGTGCCTGGAATTGGGGGGGGCAAAGCTATGGCTACACCTTC; CDR3aa: CAWNWGGQSYGYTF
j_gene: TRBJ2-3; d_gene: NA; v_gene: TRBV6-5; CDR3nt: TGTGCCAGCAGCCGCCGTGTGGCCACAGATACGCAGTATTTT; CDR3aa: CASSRRVATDTQYF
j_gene: TRBJ2-2; d_gene: TRBD2; v_gene: TRBV5-1; CDR3nt: TGCGCCAGCAGACAAGAGAGCGGGGGGGTTAGCACCGGGGAGCTGTTTTTT; CDR3aa: CASRQESGGVSTGELFF
j_gene: TRBJ1-6; d_gene: NA; v_gene: TRBV21-1; CDR3nt: TGTGCCAGCAGCAAAGCGTTCCCCCGGGGGTCCCATTCACCCCTCCACTTT; CDR3aa: CASSKAFPRGSHSPLHF
j_gene: TRBJ1-2; d_gene: NA; v_gene: TRBV10-3; CDR3nt: TGTGCCATCAGTCCAGGTCCCGACTATGGCTACACCTTC; CDR3aa: CAISPGPDYGYTF
j_gene: TRBJ2-7; d_gene: NA; v_gene: TRBV27; CDR3nt: TGTGCCAGCAGAACCTTCTTGCGCGGATCCTCCTACGAGCAGTACTTC; CDR3aa: CASRTFLRGSSYEQYF
j_gene: TRBJ1-4; d_gene: TRBD1; v_gene: TRBV24-1; CDR3nt: TGTGCCACCAGTGATTCACAGGGGGCTAGTGAAAAACTGTTTTTT; CDR3aa: CATSDSQGASEKLFF
j_gene: TRBJ2-7; d_gene: TRBD1; v_gene: TRBV30; CDR3nt: TGTGCCTGTACCGGGACAGGGGATTTCGAGCAGTACTTC; CDR3aa: CACTGTGDFEQYF
j_gene: TRBJ2-7; d_gene: TRBD2; v_gene: TRBV5-1; CDR3nt: TGCGCCAGCAGCTGGGGGGGCTACGAGCAGTACTTC; CDR3aa: CASSWGGYEQYF
j_gene: TRBJ2-7; d_gene: NA; v_gene: TRBV7-8; CDR3nt: TGTGCCAGCAGCGACCGGGTCCTTCACTCCTACGAGCAGTACTTC; CDR3aa: CASSDRVLHSYEQYF
j_gene: TRBJ2-7; d_gene: TRBD1; v_gene: TRBV6-6; CDR3nt: TGTGCCAGCAGTATCGACAGGGACATCTACGAGCAGTACTTC; CDR3aa: CASSIDRDIYEQYF
j_gene: TRBJ1-5; d_gene: NA; v_gene: TRBV5-8; CDR3nt: TGTGCCAGCAGCTCGCATCAGCCCCAGCATTTT; CDR3aa: CASSSHQPQHF
j_gene: TRBJ1-5; d_gene: TRBD1; v_gene: TRBV14; CDR3nt: TGTGCCAGCAGCGCGGACAGGGTAGGTCAGCCCCAGCATTTT; CDR3aa: CASSADRVGQPQHF
j_gene: TRBJ1-4; d_gene: NA; v_gene: TRBV19; CDR3nt: TGTGCCAGTAGTACTCGTCGGGGATATGAAAAACTGTTTTTT; CDR3aa: CASSTRRGYEKLFF
j_gene: TRBJ1-2; d_gene: TRBD1; v_gene: TRBV28; CDR3nt: TGTGCCAGCAGGTCCGGGACAGGTTTTATATATGGCTACACCTTC; CDR3aa: CASRSGTGFIYGYTF
j_gene: TRBJ2-7; d_gene: NA; v_gene: TRBV27; CDR3nt: TGTGCCAGCAGTCCCGATGGGTGGGCGGGCTCCTACGAGCAGTACTTC; CDR3aa: CASSPDGWAGSYEQYF
j_gene: TRBJ1-5; d_gene: NA; v_gene: TRBV28; CDR3nt: TGTGCCAGCAGCCTCGCCAGGGCAACTCAGCCCCAGCATTTT; CDR3aa: CASSLARATQPQHF
j_gene: TRBJ2-1; d_gene: TRBD2; v_gene: TRBV27; CDR3nt: TGTGCCAGCAGTTCCGGGGGGGGCAGCTTCAATGAGCAGTTCTTC; CDR3aa: CASSSGGGSFNEQFF
j_gene: TRBJ1-1; d_gene: NA; v_gene: TRBV28; CDR3nt: TGTGCCGCCTTAAAGGGGGGCGCGGGCACTGAAGCTTTCTTT; CDR3aa: CAALKGGAGTEAFF
j_gene: TRBJ2-3; d_gene: NA; v_gene: TRBV7-2; CDR3nt: TGTGCCAGCAGCTTAGCGTCCGGGGGTACGCAGTATTTT; CDR3aa: CASSLASGGTQYF
j_gene: TRBJ2-2; d_gene: TRBD2; v_gene: TRBV6-2/TRBV6-3; CDR3nt: TGTGCCAGCAGCCCAGTTGGGGGGGACACCGGGGAGCTGTTTTTT; CDR3aa: CASSPVGGDTGELFF
j_gene: TRBJ1-5; d_gene: NA; v_gene: TRBV14; CDR3nt: TGTGCCAGCAGCCTGACAGAAGGGCAGCCCCAGCATTTT; CDR3aa: CASSLTEGQPQHF
j_gene: TRBJ2-3; d_gene: NA; v_gene: TRBV27; CDR3nt: TGTGCCAGCAGGGGCGGTGGGCTTGATACGCAGTATTTT; CDR3aa: CASRGGGLDTQYF
j_gene: TRBJ1-1; d_gene: NA; v_gene: TRBV12-3/TRBV12-4; CDR3nt: TGTGCCAGCAGCTCTAGAGGTACTGAAGCTTTCTTT; CDR3aa: CASSSRGTEAFF
j_gene: TRBJ2-3; d_gene: TRBD2; v_gene: TRBV5-4; CDR3nt: TGTGCCAGCAGCTCCGGCCCCCGACTAGCGGGGCCTCCAGATACGCAGTATTTT; CDR3aa: CASSSGPRLAGPPDTQYF
j_gene: TRBJ2-2; d_gene: TRBD2; v_gene: TRBV6-2/TRBV6-3; CDR3nt: TGTGCCAGCAGTAGGACTAGCGAGGCCACCGGGGAGCTGTTTTTT; CDR3aa: CASSRTSEATGELFF
j_gene: TRBJ1-6; d_gene: NA; v_gene: TRBV9; CDR3nt: TGTGCCAGCAATCCAGGACGGGAGAATTCACCCCTCCACTTT; CDR3aa: CASNPGRENSPLHF
j_gene: TRBJ1-5; d_gene: NA; v_gene: TRBV4-1; CDR3nt: TGCGCCAGCAGCCAAGTTCTGGTGGCCCAGCCCCAGCATTTT; CDR3aa: CASSQVLVAQPQHF
j_gene: TRBJ2-3; d_gene: TRBD2; v_gene: TRBV18; CDR3nt: TGTGCCAGCTCACGGAAGGGCCCAGGACTAGCGTCACTCACAGATACGCAGTATTTT; CDR3aa: CASSRKGPGLASLTDTQYF
j_gene: TRBJ1-2; d_gene: TRBD1; v_gene: TRBV9; CDR3nt: TGTGCCAGCAGCGCGGACAGGGAATACGTGGCTGGCTACACCTTC; CDR3aa: CASSADREYVAGYTF
j_gene: TRBJ1-1; d_gene: NA; v_gene: TRBV6-1; CDR3nt: TGTGCCAGCAGTGAGTTTAACACTGAAGCTTTCTTT; CDR3aa: CASSEFNTEAFF
j_gene: TRBJ2-1; d_gene: TRBD2; v_gene: TRBV28; CDR3nt: TGTGCCAGCAGTTTACGGGGGGGAACCTACAATGAGCAGTTCTTC; CDR3aa: CASSLRGGTYNEQFF
j_gene: TRBJ1-1; d_gene: NA; v_gene: TRBV6-2/TRBV6-3; CDR3nt: TGTGCCAGCAGTTACCTTTCGACGGATTACACTGAAGCTTTCTTT; CDR3aa: CASSYLSTDYTEAFF
j_gene: TRBJ2-7; d_gene: NA; v_gene: TRBV27; CDR3nt: TGTGCCAGCAGTTTAGGTGGAAGCTCCTACGAGCAGTACTTC; CDR3aa: CASSLGGSSYEQYF
j_gene: TRBJ1-2; d_gene: NA; v_gene: TRBV24-1; CDR3nt: TGTGCCACCAGTGACGACGCAGCAAACTATGGCTACACCTTC; CDR3aa: CATSDDAANYGYTF
j_gene: TRBJ1-5; d_gene: TRBD1; v_gene: TRBV28; CDR3nt: TGTGCCAGCACTAAGCCCGGGACAGGATTCAATCAGCCCCAGCATTTT; CDR3aa: CASTKPGTGFNQPQHF
j_gene: TRBJ2-6; d_gene: NA; v_gene: TRBV7-3; CDR3nt: TGTGCCAGCACTTCCATGGGGGGCGTCCTGACTTTC; CDR3aa: CASTSMGGVLTF
j_gene: TRBJ2-1; d_gene: TRBD2; v_gene: TRBV4-1; CDR3nt: TGCGCCAGCAGCCCTACGGGGGGGCCCACCTATGAGCAGTTCTTC; CDR3aa: CASSPTGGPTYEQFF
j_gene: TRBJ2-5; d_gene: NA; v_gene: TRBV5-1; CDR3nt: TGCGCCAGCAGATCGGGGGTGGGTGAGACCCAGTACTTC; CDR3aa: CASRSGVGETQYF
j_gene: TRBJ1-2; d_gene: NA; v_gene: TRBV6-2/TRBV6-3; CDR3nt: TGTGCCAGCAGTTCGTCGGGAAACTATGGCTACACCTTC; CDR3aa: CASSSSGNYGYTF
j_gene: TRBJ2-1; d_gene: NA; v_gene: TRBV4-1; CDR3nt: TGCGCCAGCCGGGCCGTCGGGGTGGGCTCCTACAATGAGCAGTTCTTC; CDR3aa: CASRAVGVGSYNEQFF
j_gene: TRBJ1-2; d_gene: NA; v_gene: TRBV12-3/TRBV12-4; CDR3nt: TGTGCCAGCAGTTTAGAGTCCCTCTATGGCTACACCTTC; CDR3aa: CASSLESLYGYTF
j_gene: TRBJ2-6; d_gene: NA; v_gene: TRBV4-1; CDR3nt: TGCGCCAGCAGCCAAGATAGGGCGTTCTCTGGGGCCAACGTCCTGACTTTC; CDR3aa: CASSQDRAFSGANVLTF
j_gene: TRBJ1-2; d_gene: NA; v_gene: TRBV5-4; CDR3nt: TGTGCCAGCAGCTTCCCAGGCGGATATGGCTACACCTTC; CDR3aa: CASSFPGGYGYTF
j_gene: TRBJ1-1; d_gene: NA; v_gene: TRBV6-2/TRBV6-3; CDR3nt: TGTGCCAGCAGTTACTGGTCAGATAACACTGAAGCTTTCTTT; CDR3aa: CASSYWSDNTEAFF
j_gene: TRBJ1-2; d_gene: NA; v_gene: TRBV10-3; CDR3nt: TGTGCCACCAGGGACGCCACCTATGGCTACACCTTC; CDR3aa: CATRDATYGYTF
j_gene: TRBJ1-1; d_gene: NA; v_gene: TRBV29-1; CDR3nt: TGCAGCGTCGGGGAGGGCACTGAAGCTTTCTTT; CDR3aa: CSVGEGTEAFF
j_gene: TRBJ2-5; d_gene: TRBD2; v_gene: TRBV5-4; CDR3nt: TGTGCCAGCAGCCTGACTAGCGGCCCTTTAAGTGCCCAGTACTTC; CDR3aa: CASSLTSGPLSAQYF
j_gene: TRBJ1-1; d_gene: NA; v_gene: TRBV18; CDR3nt: TGTGCCAGCTCAGCAGGGCGGAACACTGAAGCTTTCTTT; CDR3aa: CASSAGRNTEAFF
j_gene: TRBJ2-7; d_gene: NA; v_gene: TRBV19; CDR3nt: TGTGCCAGTAGTATGAATCCCGACAACCGCGAGCAGTACTTC; CDR3aa: CASSMNPDNREQYF
j_gene: TRBJ1-5; d_gene: NA; v_gene: TRBV6-5; CDR3nt: TGTGCCAGCAGTTACTACGGACAGCCCCAGCATTTT; CDR3aa: CASSYYGQPQHF
j_gene: TRBJ1-4; d_gene: TRBD1; v_gene: TRBV28; CDR3nt: TGTGCCAGCAGTTCCCCGGGACAGGGGGCCTCTAATGAAAAACTGTTTTTT; CDR3aa: CASSSPGQGASNEKLFF
j_gene: TRBJ2-6; d_gene: TRBD1; v_gene: TRBV5-6; CDR3nt: TGTGCCAGCAGCTTGGGACAGGGGCTTTTTGCTGGGGCCAACGTCCTGACTTTC; CDR3aa: CASSLGQGLFAGANVLTF
j_gene: TRBJ2-3; d_gene: NA; v_gene: TRBV5-4; CDR3nt: TGTGCCAGCAGCTTGGAGGCGGGTCAAGATACGCAGTATTTT; CDR3aa: CASSLEAGQDTQYF
j_gene: TRBJ2-7; d_gene: NA; v_gene: TRBV30; CDR3nt: TGTGCCTGGAGTGGGTCAGGGTGTAACTTCGAGCAGTACTTC; CDR3aa: CAWSGSGCNFEQYF
j_gene: TRBJ2-1; d_gene: NA; v_gene: TRBV4-1; CDR3nt: TGCGCCAGCAGCCAAGGACGGGGGAGGACTTACAATGAGCAGTTCTTC; CDR3aa: CASSQGRGRTYNEQFF